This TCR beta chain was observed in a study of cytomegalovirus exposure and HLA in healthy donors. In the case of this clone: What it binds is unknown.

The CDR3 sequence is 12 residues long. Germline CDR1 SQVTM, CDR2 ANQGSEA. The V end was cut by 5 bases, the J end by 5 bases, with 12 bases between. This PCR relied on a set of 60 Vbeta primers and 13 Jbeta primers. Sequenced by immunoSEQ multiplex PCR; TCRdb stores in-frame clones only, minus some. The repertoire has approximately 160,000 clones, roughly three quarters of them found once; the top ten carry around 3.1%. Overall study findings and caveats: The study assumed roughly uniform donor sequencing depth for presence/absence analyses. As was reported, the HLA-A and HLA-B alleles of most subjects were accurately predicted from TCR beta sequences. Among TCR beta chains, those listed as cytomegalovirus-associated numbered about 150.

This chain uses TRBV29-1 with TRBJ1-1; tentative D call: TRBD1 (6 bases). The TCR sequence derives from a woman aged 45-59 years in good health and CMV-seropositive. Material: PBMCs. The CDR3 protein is CSVHSQGTEAFF. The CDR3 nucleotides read TGCAGCGTTCACAGCCAGGGGACTGAAGCTTTCTTT.